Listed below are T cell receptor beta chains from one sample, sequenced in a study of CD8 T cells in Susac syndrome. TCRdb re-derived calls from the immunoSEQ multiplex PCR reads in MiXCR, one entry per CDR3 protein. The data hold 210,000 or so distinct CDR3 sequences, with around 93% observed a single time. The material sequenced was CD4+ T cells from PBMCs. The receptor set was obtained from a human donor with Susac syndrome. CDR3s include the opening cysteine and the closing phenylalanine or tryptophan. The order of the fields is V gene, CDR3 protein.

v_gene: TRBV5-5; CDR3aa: CASVRARDGYTF
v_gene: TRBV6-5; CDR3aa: CASSYSTGKVGGYTF
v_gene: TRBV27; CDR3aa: CASSKTGQETQYF
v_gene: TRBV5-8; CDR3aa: CASSQTGGVNSPLHF
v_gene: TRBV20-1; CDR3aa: CSARHGGSGANVLTF
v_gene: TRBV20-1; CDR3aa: CSARQVQGEKLFF
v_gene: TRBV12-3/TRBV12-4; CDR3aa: CASSTDRFHEQYF
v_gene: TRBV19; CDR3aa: CASSPTGGSGANVLTF
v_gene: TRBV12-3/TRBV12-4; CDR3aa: CASSSYNQPQHF
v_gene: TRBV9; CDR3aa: CASSVFENTEAFF
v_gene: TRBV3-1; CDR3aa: CASGDRGGQETQYF
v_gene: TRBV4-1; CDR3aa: CASSRPGQGDGYTF
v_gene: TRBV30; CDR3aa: CAWIKGVGRDEQFF
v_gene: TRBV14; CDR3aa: CASSQVGYEQYF
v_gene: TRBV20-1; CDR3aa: CSADHGGLALGEQYF
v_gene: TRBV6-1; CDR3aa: CASTNGDREETQYF
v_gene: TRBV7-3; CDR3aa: CASSSYLNTEAFF
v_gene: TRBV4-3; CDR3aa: CASSQESPNRNSPLHF
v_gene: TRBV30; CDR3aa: CAWSLGGLADQETQYF
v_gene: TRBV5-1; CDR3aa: CASRGGQESFFSSYNSPLHF
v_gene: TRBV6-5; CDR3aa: CASSYLTGSEGVTEAFF
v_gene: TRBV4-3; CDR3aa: CASSQDRGVGRELFF
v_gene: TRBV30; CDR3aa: CASDGYTEAFF
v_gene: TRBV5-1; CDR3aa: CASSPRTVGYEQYF
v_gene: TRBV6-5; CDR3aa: CASRPRATGEQYF
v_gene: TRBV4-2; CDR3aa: CASSPQGNEKLFF
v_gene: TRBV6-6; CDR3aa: CASARETEAFF
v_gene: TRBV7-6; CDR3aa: CASSPPGSYEQYF
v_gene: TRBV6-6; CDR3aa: CASRRGLAGADTQYF
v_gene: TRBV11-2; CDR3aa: CASSQEADEQFF
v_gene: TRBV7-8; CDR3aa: CASGGTGMGEQYF
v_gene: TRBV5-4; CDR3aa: CASSLAGQLSYNSPLHF
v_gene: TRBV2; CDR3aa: CASRGLAGLSGANVLTF
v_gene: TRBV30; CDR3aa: CAWSVRRTGEQFF
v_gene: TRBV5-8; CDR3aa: CASTQHSGTTDTQYF
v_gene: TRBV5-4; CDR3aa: CASSLAGGLNQPQHF
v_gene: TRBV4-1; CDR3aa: CASSERLAAGSSGANVLTF
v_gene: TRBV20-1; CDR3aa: CSARGKGPSQPQHF
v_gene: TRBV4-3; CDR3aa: CASSTRRQDTQYF
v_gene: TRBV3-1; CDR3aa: CASSQVLHRPGYTF
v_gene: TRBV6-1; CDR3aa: CASRAKTGGRSYEQYF
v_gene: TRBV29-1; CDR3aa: CSVEFEGLEKLFF
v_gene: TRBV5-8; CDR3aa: CASSLEVGMNTEAFF
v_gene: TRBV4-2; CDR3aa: CASSQEGDRVSGANVLTF
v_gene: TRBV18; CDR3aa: CASSPATSYEQYF
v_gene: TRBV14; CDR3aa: CASSQPGANYGYTF
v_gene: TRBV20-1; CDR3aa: CSARGGTGNQPQHF
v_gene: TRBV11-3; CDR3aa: CASSSSGLAGGTDTQYF
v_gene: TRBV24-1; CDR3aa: CATSDGGVGGYTF
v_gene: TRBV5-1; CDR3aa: CASSTTGPSSYNSPLHF
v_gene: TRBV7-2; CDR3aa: CASSRPPTSSYNEQFF
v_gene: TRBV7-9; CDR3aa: CASRRGLGGNEQFF
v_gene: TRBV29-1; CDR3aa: CSVVAGGFGANVLTF
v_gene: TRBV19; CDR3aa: CASSALISSNEQFF
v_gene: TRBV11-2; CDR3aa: CASSLGAVYEQYF